Following are 27 T cell receptor beta chains from one sample sequenced in a study of blood T cell repertoires in COVID-19. Profiled with immunoSEQ multiplex PCR; TCRdb holds only in-frame clones, not every one. The data show 240,000 or so clones, about 73% seen once. Sequences were obtained from peripheral blood. The source is a woman of 80 years or more with acute or convalescent COVID-19.

The chain combines TRBV27 with TRBJ2-1, with D unclear. Between the trimmed V and J ends, which lost 6 bases and 0 bases, there was a span of 12 bases. Germline V gene sequence: CDR1 MNHEY, CDR2 SMNVEV (reference sequence). The length of the CDR3 is 15 residues. CDR3 sequence reads: CASSRPSSSYNEQFF. The CDR3 nucleotides read TGTGCCAGCAGCAGGCCCTCCAGCTCCTACAATGAGCAGTTCTTC.

The chain has TRBV10-3 and TRBJ2-1, with TRBD2 as a possible D gene (6 bases). The CDR3 is made up of 15 amino acids. Germline V gives CDR1 ENHRY, CDR2 SYGVKD. Trimming took 3 bases from V and 1 from J, leaving 10 bases between them. CDR3: CAISEGGGSYNEQFF. The CDR3 DNA follows: TGTGCCATCAGTGAAGGTGGGGGGTCCTACAATGAGCAGTTCTTC.

As to this clone: The same CDR3 also results from other DNA sequences found in this sample. The chain joins TRBV6-5 to TRBJ2-7, with TRBD1 matching 11 bases. In germline, CDR1 is MNHEY, CDR2 SVGAGI. V lost 0 bases, J lost 2 bases, and 0 bases stayed unmatched. The CDR3 extends over 15 amino acids. The DNA for the CDR3 is TGTGCCAGCAGTTACTCGGGACAGGGGGCCTACGAGCAGTACTTC. It yields the protein CASSYSGQGAYEQYF.

J is TRBJ2-1 and V is TRBV7-7; 9 bases fit TRBD1. The CDR3 is 15 amino acids. Germline V lookup: CDR1 SSHAT, CDR2 FNYEAQ (reference sequence). With V trimmed by 4 bases and J by 7 bases, 8 bases remained unmatched. CDR3 nucleotide sequence: TGTGCCAGCAGCTCCCGGGACAGGGTGGAGAATGAGCAGTTCTTC. This gives the protein CASSSRDRVENEQFF.

The V gene is TRBV5-1, the J gene TRBJ2-4, with a tentative D call TRBD2 (6 bases). CDR1 is SGHRS, CDR2 YFSETQ, per germline. There are 13 residues in the CDR3. V lost 6 bases to trimming and J lost 8 bases, with 15 bases between them. The CDR3 region has the DNA TGCGCCAGCAAAGTGCGGGACGGGCACATTCAGTACTTC. This translates into CASKVRDGHIQYF.

This clone has more than one count but fewer than ten. V and J are TRBV6-5 and TRBJ1-6, with 7 bases identical to TRBD1. This CDR3 region has 15 residues. Per germline, CDR1 MNHEY and CDR2 SVGAGI. Trimming removed 2 bases from V and 3 bases from J; junction bases left unmatched: 1. CDR3 coding DNA: TGTGCCAGCAGTTACCAGGGGGGCTATAATTCACCCCTCCACTTT. It specifies CASSYQGGYNSPLHF.

This rearrangement joins TRBV9 to TRBJ1-6; maybe TRBD1 (6 bases). V lost 4 bases and J 9 bases, leaving 14 bases between the germline ends. Germline CDR1 is SGDLS and CDR2 is YYNGEE. The CDR3 sequence is 14 residues long. This CDR3 reads CASSPEGGFSPLHF. In DNA, the CDR3 is TGTGCCAGCAGCCCCGAGGGGGGGTTTTCACCCCTCCACTTT.

In this sample, this clone turned up once. The chain recombines TRBV19 with TRBJ2-7; 9 bases line up with TRBD1. V gave up 7 bases and J gave up 3 bases; unmatched junction bases: 10. CDR1 and CDR2 from the germline V gene are LNHDA and SQIVND (reference sequence). CDR3 length: 15 amino acids. Here the CDR3 DNA reads TGTGCCAGTACGCCCAGCGGACAGGGGATCTACGAGCAGTACTTC. The encoded protein is CASTPSGQGIYEQYF.

This chain connects TRBV2 to TRBJ1-2; 7 bases are a match to TRBD1. This CDR3 is built from 13 residues. Trimming cost V 4 bases and J 7 bases; bases outside gene matches: 6. CDR1 is SNHLY, CDR2 FYNNEI, per germline. CDR3 DNA: TGTGCCAGCAGTGGACAGGGTATCTCTGGCTACACCTTC. Protein: CASSGQGISGYTF.

This clone appeared a single time. The chain recombines TRBV19 with TRBJ2-3; D gene unclear. CDR1 and CDR2 from the germline V gene are LNHDA and SQIVND (reference sequence). V was pared by 6 bases and J by 3 bases, with 10 bases between. This CDR3 is built from 13 residues. The CDR3 spells CASSPWQTDTQYF. CDR3 DNA sequence: TGTGCCAGTAGCCCGTGGCAGACAGATACGCAGTATTTT.

This chain links TRBV10-3 with TRBJ1-1, with D perhaps TRBD1 (6 bases). The V end lost 2 bases, the J end lost 1 base, and 11 bases lay between the germline ends. The CDR3 extends over 15 amino acids. CDR1 ENHRY and CDR2 SYGVKD come from the germline V gene. The CDR3 reads CAISEARTENTEAFF. CDR3 coding DNA: TGTGCCATCAGTGAGGCCAGGACAGAGAACACTGAAGCTTTCTTT.

The DNA of the CDR3 is TGTGCCAGCAGTTACGGACAGGGGCCGACTAACTATGGCTACACCTTC. Its translation: CASSYGQGPTNYGYTF. The chain has TRBV6-5 and TRBJ1-2; the match to TRBD1 covers 9 bases. In germline, CDR1 is MNHEY, CDR2 SVGAGI. With 2 bases clipped from V and 0 bases from J, the junction kept 4 bases outside the gene matches. The CDR3 has 16 residues.

This chain connects TRBV5-4 to TRBJ1-1, with 7 positions matching TRBD1. V was pared by 3 bases and J by 4 bases, with 9 bases of the junction left unmatched. Germline CDR1 reads SGHNT; CDR2 reads YYREEE (reference sequence). The CDR3 is made up of 15 amino acids. Here the CDR3 reads CASSSRQGRGTEAFF. CDR3 nucleotide sequence: TGTGCCAGCAGCTCGCGACAGGGTAGAGGCACTGAAGCTTTCTTT. Variable domain in full (rest from reference TRBV5-4 and TRBJ1-1): ETGVTQSPTHLIKTRGQQVTLRCSSQSGHNTVSWYQQALGQGPQFIFQYYREEENGRGNFPPRFSGLQFPNYSSELNVNALELDDSALYLCASSSRQGRGTEAFFGQGTRLTVV.

V usage is TRBV6-5 and J usage is TRBJ2-6; D remains unclear. Germline V gives CDR1 MNHEY, CDR2 SVGAGI. Deletions cut 4 bases from V and 1 base from J, with 11 bases between. This CDR3 is built from 16 residues. CDR3 sequence reads: CASSFERSSGANVLTF. DNA for the CDR3: TGTGCCAGCAGTTTCGAACGGAGTTCTGGGGCCAACGTCCTGACTTTC.

The chain links TRBV5-1 to TRBJ2-7; D is possibly TRBD1 (6 bases). The CDR3 is 14 residues long. The V gene lost 0 bases and the J gene lost 8 bases, with 15 bases spanning the gap. Germline V gene lookup returns CDR1 SGHRS and CDR2 YFSETQ. In nucleotides, the CDR3 is TGCGCCAGCAGCTTGGCGGGCAGGGGATCGAAGCAGTACTTC. It is translated as CASSLAGRGSKQYF.

With regard to this clone: This sample includes further DNA sequences coding for the same CDR3. The rearrangement uses TRBV11-2 and TRBJ1-1; the D is unclear. The CDR3 extends over 12 amino acids. V was cut by 8 bases and J by 4 bases, with 11 bases left in between. CDR1 is SGHAT and CDR2 is FQNNGV in the germline V gene. CDR3 residues: CASAQGGTEAFF. The CDR3 DNA is TGTGCCAGCGCCCAAGGAGGCACTGAAGCTTTCTTT.

The V gene is TRBV19, the J gene TRBJ1-2; TRBD1 matches at 8 bases. Germline CDR1 and CDR2: LNHDA and SQIVND (reference sequence). The V gene end was trimmed by 0 bases and the J gene end by 4 bases; junction bases not matched to a gene: 4. This CDR3 spans 15 amino acids. As DNA, the CDR3 is TGTGCCAGTAGTATAGAAGCAGGGGGCGCCTATGGCTACACCTTC. It yields the protein CASSIEAGGAYGYTF.

CDR3 region: CASSFFTSGTDTQYF. CDR3 bases: TGCGCCAGCAGCTTTTTCACTAGCGGCACAGATACGCAGTATTTT. V usage is TRBV5-1 and J usage is TRBJ2-3, with TRBD2 matching 7 bases. Germline assignment: CDR1 SGHRS and CDR2 YFSETQ. The CDR3 length is 15 residues. V lost 2 bases and J lost 1; bases outside the gene matches: 4.

The chain links TRBV12-5 to TRBJ2-7, with D perhaps matching TRBD1 (6 bases). Trimming pared 6 bases from V and 3 bases from J, leaving 9 bases between. The CDR3 runs 12 residues. The germline V gene has CDR1 LGHNT and CDR2 FRNRAP. CDR3 region: CASGMDSYEQYF. CDR3 DNA: TGTGCTAGTGGCATGGACAGCTACGAGCAGTACTTC.

The chain couples TRBV6-5 to TRBJ2-7, with a tentative D call TRBD2 (5 bases). The CDR3 runs to 15 residues. With 6 bases removed from V and 5 bases from J, the gap between germline ends came to 20 bases. Germline CDR1 and CDR2: MNHEY and SVGAGI. CDR3 sequence (DNA): TGTGCCAGCAGGGCCTTAGGACTGGGCCCCGACGAGCAGTACTTC. This encodes CASRALGLGPDEQYF.

Comments on this clone: Within the sample, other DNA sequences also encode this same CDR3. The chain couples TRBV15 to TRBJ1-1; D is undetermined. This CDR3 has 14 amino acids. From germline, CDR1 is LNHNV and CDR2 YYDKDF (reference sequence). Between the trimmed V and J ends, which lost 1 base and 1 base, there was a span of 7 bases. Written as DNA, the CDR3 is TGTGCCACCAGCAGAGGCGGTAAGAACACTGAAGCTTTCTTT. This encodes CATSRGGKNTEAFF. The complete variable domain, with remaining parts taken from reference TRBV15 and TRBJ1-1, reads DAMVIQNPRYQVTQFGKPVTLSCSQTLNHNVMYWYQQKSSQAPKLLFHYYDKDFNNEADTPDNFQSRRPNTSFCFLDIRSPGLGDTAMYLCATSRGGKNTEAFFGQGTRLTVV.

The table lists this clone with a count of one. The CDR3 DNA follows: TGTGCCAGTAGTATCCCCGACAGTTCCACCTATGGCTACACCTTC. It encodes CASSIPDSSTYGYTF. The chain employs TRBV19 and TRBJ1-2; perhaps TRBD1 as D (5 bases). The germline V gene has CDR1 LNHDA and CDR2 SQIVND (reference sequence). V was trimmed by 3 bases and J by 4 bases, leaving 15 bases between them. The length of the CDR3 is 15 residues.

The CDR3 bases are TGTGCCAGCAGCTTGTGGACAGGGAACACCGGGGAGCTGTTTTTT. Translation gives CASSLWTGNTGELFF. This chain links TRBV5-5 with TRBJ2-2, with TRBD1 matching 7 bases. This CDR3 contains 15 residues. Unmatched junction bases numbered 1, after V lost 1 base and J lost 1 base. Germline assignment: CDR1 SGHKS and CDR2 YYEKEE (reference sequence). The whole variable domain, remainder taken from reference TRBV5-5 and TRBJ2-2, is DAGVTQSPTHLIKTRGQQVTLRCSPISGHKSVSWYQQVLGQGPQFIFQYYEKEERGRGNFPDRFSARQFPNYSSELNVNALLLGDSALYLCASSLWTGNTGELFFGEGSRLTVL.

V usage is TRBV5-1 and J usage is TRBJ1-1; TRBD1 matches 7 bases. The CDR3 sequence is 14 residues long. Germline V gene lookup returns CDR1 SGHRS and CDR2 YFSETQ. V shed 0 bases, J shed 4 bases, and the junction held 3 bases outside the gene matches. Here the CDR3 reads CASSLGQGTTEAFF. Written as DNA, the CDR3 is TGCGCCAGCAGCTTGGGACAGGGAACCACTGAAGCTTTCTTT.

The V gene is TRBV14, the J gene TRBJ1-5; 12 bases line up with TRBD1. V gave up 3 bases and J gave up 4 bases; unmatched junction bases: 7. The CDR3 is made up of 17 amino acids. Germline values: CDR1 SGHDN, CDR2 FVKESK. CDR3 nucleotide sequence: TGTGCCAGCAGCCAGCGCGAGGGACAGGGGGCGAATCAGCCCCAGCATTTT. This gives the protein CASSQREGQGANQPQHF.

Only one count was recorded for this clone. The chain combines TRBV27 with TRBJ2-5, with 9 bases matching TRBD1. The CDR3 extends over 18 amino acids. Germline V gene lookup returns CDR1 MNHEY and CDR2 SMNVEV (reference sequence). Unmatched junction bases numbered 17, after V lost 4 bases and J lost 5 bases. The CDR3 sequence is CASSYSGIWDRVGETQYF. CDR3 coding DNA: TGTGCCAGCAGTTATTCGGGTATCTGGGACAGGGTTGGGGAGACCCAGTACTTC.

V usage is TRBV7-9 and J usage is TRBJ1-2; TRBD1 might be the D (5 bases). This CDR3 region has 16 residues. CDR1 and CDR2 from the germline V gene are SEHNR and FQNEAQ (reference sequence). Trimming pared 1 base from V and 5 bases from J, leaving 17 bases between. CDR3 sequence: CASSLGHSGFEYGYTF. CDR3 in DNA: TGTGCCAGCAGCTTAGGACATTCAGGGTTTGAGTATGGCTACACCTTC.